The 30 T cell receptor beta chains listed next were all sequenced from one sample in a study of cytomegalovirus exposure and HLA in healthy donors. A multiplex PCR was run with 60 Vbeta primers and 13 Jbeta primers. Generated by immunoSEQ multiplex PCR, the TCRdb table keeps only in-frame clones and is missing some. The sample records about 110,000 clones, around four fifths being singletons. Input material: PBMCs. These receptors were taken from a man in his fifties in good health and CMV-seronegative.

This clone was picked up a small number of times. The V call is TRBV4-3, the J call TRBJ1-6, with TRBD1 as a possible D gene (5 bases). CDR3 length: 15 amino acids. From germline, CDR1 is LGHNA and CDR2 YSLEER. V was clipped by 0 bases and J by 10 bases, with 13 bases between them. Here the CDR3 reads CASSQDSGGDSPLHF. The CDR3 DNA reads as TGCGCCAGCAGCCAAGATTCGGGGGGTGACTCACCCCTCCACTTT.

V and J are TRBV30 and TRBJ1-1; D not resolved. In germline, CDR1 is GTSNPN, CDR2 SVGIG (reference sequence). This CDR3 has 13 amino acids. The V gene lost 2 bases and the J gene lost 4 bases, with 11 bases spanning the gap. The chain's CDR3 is CAWSFAGITEAFF. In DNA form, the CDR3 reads TGTGCCTGGAGTTTCGCAGGCATCACTGAAGCTTTCTTT.

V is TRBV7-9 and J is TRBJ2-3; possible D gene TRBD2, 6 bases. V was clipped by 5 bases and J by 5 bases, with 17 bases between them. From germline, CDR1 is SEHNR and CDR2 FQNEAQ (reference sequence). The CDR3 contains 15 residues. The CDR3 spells CASSHDRGSIDTQYF. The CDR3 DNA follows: TGTGCCAGCAGCCATGATCGGGGGTCGATAGATACGCAGTATTTT.

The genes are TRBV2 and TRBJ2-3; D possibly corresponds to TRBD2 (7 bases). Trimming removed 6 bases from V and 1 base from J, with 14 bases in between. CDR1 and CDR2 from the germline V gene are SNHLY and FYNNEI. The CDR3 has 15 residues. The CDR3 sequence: CASSFTGGRTDTQYF. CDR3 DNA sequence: TGTGCCAGCAGCTTTACCGGGGGGCGCACAGATACGCAGTATTTT.

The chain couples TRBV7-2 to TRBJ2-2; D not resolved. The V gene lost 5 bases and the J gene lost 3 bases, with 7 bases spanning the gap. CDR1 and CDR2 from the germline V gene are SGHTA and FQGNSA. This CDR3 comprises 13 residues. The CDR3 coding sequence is TGTGCCAGCAGCCGCGACTACACCGGGGAGCTGTTTTTT. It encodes CASSRDYTGELFF. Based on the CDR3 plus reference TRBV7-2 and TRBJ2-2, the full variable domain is GAGVSQSPSNKVTEKGKDVELRCDPISGHTALYWYRQSLGQGLEFLIYFQGNSAPDKSGLPSDRFSAERTGGSVSTLTIQRTQQEDSAVYLCASSRDYTGELFFGEGSRLTVL.

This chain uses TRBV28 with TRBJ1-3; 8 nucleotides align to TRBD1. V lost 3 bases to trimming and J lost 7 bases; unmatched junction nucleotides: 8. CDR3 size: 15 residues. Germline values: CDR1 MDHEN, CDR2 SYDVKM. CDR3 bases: TGTGCCAGCAGTTTTTACAGGGGGTCTGCTAACACCATATATTTT. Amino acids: CASSFYRGSANTIYF.

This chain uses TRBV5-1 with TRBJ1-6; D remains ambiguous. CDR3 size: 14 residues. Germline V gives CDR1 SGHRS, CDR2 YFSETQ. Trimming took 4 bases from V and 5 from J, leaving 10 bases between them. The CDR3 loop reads CASSTGMNNSPLHF. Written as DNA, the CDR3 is TGCGCCAGCAGCACCGGGATGAATAATTCACCCCTCCACTTT.

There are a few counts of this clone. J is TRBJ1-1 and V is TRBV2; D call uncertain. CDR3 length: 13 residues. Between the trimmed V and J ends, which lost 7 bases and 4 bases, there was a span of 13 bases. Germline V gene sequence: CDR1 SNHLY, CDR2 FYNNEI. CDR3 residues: CASTGSVLTEAFF. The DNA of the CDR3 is TGTGCCAGCACAGGTTCGGTCCTCACTGAAGCTTTCTTT.

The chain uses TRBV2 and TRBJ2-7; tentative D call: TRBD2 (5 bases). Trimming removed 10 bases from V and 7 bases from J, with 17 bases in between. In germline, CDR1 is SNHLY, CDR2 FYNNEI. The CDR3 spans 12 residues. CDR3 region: CATAAAYGEQYF. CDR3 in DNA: TGTGCCACCGCAGCGGCGTATGGTGAGCAGTACTTC. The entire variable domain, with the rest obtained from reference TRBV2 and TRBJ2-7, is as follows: EPEVTQTPSHQVTQMGQEVILRCVPISNHLYFYWYRQILGQKVEFLVSFYNNEISEKSEIFDDQFSVERPDGSNFTLKIRSTKLEDSAMYFCATAAAYGEQYFGPGTRLTVT.

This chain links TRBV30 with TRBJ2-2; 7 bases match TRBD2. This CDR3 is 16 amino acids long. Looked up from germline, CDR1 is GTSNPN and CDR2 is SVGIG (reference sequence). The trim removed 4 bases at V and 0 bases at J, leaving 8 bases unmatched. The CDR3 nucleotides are TGTGCCTGGACAGCCGGGACTAACGCGAACACCGGGGAGCTGTTTTTT. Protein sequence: CAWTAGTNANTGELFF.

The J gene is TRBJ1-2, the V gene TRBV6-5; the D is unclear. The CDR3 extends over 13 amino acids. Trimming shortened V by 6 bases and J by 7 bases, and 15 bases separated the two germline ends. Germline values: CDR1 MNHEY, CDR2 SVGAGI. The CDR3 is CASRTPVQAGYTF. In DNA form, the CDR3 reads TGTGCCAGCAGGACTCCAGTCCAAGCTGGCTACACCTTC.

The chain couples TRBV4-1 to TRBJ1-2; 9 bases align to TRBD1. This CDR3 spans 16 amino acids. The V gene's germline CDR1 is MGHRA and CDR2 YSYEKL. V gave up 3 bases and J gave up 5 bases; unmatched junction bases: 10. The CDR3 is CASSQSRQGVIYGYTF. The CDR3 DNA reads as TGCGCCAGCAGCCAGAGTCGACAGGGGGTGATTTATGGCTACACCTTC.

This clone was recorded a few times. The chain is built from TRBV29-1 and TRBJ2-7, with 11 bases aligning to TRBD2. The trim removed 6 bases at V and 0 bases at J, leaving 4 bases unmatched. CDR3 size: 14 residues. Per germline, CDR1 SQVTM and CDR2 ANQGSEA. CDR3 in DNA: TGCAGCGTCGAAACTAGCGGGGGCTCCTACGAGCAGTACTTC. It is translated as CSVETSGGSYEQYF.

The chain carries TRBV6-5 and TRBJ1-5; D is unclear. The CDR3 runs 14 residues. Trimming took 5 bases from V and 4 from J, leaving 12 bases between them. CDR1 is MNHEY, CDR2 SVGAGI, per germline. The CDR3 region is CASSVGNTNQPQHF. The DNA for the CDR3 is TGTGCCAGCAGTGTGGGCAACACAAATCAGCCCCAGCATTTT.

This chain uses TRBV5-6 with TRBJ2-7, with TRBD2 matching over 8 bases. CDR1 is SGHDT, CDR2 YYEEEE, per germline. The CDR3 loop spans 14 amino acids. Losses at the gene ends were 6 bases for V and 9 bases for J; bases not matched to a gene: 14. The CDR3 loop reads CASKPGTRPLGQYF. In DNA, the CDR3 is TGTGCCAGCAAGCCCGGGACTAGGCCCCTGGGGCAGTACTTC.

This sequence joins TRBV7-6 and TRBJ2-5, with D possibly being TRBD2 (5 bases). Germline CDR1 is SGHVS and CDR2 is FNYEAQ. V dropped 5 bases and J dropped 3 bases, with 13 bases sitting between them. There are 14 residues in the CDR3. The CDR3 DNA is TGTGCCAGCAGCACCGGACTGGCGGAAGAGACCCAGTACTTC. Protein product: CASSTGLAEETQYF.

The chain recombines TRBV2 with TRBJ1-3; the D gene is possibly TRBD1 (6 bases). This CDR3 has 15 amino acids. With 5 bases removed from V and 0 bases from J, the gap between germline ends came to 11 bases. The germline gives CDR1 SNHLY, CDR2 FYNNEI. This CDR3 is CASSRDTSSGNTIYF. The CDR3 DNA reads TGTGCCAGCAGTCGGGACACGAGCTCTGGAAACACCATATATTTT.

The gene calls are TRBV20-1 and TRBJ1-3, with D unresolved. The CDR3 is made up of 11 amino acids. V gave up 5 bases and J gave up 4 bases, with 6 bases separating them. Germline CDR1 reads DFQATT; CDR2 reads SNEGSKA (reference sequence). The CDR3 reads CSAVRGNTIYF. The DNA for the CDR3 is TGCAGTGCTGTTAGAGGAAACACCATATATTTT.

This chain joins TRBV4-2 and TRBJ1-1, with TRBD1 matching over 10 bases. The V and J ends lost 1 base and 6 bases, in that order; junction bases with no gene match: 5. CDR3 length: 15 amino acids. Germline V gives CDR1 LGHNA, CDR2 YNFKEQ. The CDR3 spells CASSQAGTGAPEAFF. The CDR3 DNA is TGTGCCAGCAGCCAAGCAGGGACAGGGGCCCCTGAAGCTTTCTTT.

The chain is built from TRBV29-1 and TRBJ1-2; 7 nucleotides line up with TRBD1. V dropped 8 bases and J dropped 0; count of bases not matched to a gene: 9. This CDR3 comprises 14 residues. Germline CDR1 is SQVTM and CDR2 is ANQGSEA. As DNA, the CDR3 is TGCAGCCTAAGACAGGGCACAACTAACTATGGCTACACCTTC. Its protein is CSLRQGTTNYGYTF.

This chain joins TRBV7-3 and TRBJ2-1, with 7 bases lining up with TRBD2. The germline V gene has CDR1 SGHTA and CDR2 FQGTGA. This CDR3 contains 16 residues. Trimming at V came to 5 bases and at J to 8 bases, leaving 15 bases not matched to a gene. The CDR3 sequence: CASSPNPPGLQDEQFF. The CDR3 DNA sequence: TGTGCCAGCAGCCCAAACCCGCCGGGACTACAGGATGAGCAGTTCTTC.

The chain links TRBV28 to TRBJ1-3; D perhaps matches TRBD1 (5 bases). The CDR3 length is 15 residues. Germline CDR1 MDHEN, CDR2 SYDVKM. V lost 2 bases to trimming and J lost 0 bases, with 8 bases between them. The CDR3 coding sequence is TGTGCCAGCAGTTTAGTGGGGCACTCTGGAAACACCATATATTTT. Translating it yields CASSLVGHSGNTIYF.

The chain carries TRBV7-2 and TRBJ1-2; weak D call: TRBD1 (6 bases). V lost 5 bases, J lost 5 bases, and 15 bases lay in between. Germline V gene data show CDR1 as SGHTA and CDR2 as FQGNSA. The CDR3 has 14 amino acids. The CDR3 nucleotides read TGTGCCAGCAGCGAATTGGACAGAACGTATGGCTACACCTTC. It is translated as CASSELDRTYGYTF.

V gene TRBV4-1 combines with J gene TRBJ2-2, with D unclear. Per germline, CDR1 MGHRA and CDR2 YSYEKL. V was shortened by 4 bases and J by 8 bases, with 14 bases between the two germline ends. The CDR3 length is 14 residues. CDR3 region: CASSPYPPPGELFF. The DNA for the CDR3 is TGCGCCAGCAGCCCTTATCCCCCTCCGGGGGAGCTGTTTTTT.

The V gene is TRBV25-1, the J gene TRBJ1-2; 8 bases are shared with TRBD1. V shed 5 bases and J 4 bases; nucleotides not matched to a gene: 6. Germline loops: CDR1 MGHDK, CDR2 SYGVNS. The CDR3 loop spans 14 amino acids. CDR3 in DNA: TGTGCCAGCAGTTCCGGACAGGGCTTCTATGGCTACACCTTC. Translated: CASSSGQGFYGYTF.

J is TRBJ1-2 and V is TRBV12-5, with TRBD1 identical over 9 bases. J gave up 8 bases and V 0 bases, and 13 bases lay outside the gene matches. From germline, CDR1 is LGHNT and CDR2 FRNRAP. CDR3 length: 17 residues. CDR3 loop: CASGLVYGWDREKGYTF. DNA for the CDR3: TGTGCTAGTGGTTTGGTATACGGTTGGGACAGGGAAAAAGGCTACACCTTC.

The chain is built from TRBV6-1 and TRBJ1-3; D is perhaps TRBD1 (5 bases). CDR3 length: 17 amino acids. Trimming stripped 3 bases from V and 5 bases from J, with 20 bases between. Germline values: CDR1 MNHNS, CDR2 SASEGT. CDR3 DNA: TGTGCCAGCAGTGATAATTTCCCCCCGGACAACAGAAACACCATATATTTT. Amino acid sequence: CASSDNFPPDNRNTIYF.

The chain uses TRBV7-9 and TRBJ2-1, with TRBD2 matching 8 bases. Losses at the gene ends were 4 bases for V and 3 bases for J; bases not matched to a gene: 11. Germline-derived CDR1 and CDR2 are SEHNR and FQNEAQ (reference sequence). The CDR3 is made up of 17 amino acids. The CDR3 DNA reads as TGTGCCAGCAGCTCTACTGCCGTTAGCGGGAACTACAATGAGCAGTTCTTC. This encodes CASSSTAVSGNYNEQFF.

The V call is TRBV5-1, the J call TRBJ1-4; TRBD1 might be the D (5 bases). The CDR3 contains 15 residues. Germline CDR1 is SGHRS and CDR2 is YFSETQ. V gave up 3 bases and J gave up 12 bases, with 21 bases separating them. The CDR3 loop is CASSSTGTGGVQLFF. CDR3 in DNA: TGCGCCAGCAGCTCCACCGGGACTGGGGGAGTACAACTGTTTTTT. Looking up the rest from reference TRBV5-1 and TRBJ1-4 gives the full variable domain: KAGVTQTPRYLIKTRGQQVTLSCSPISGHRSVSWYQQTPGQGLQFLFEYFSETQRNKGNFPGRFSGRQFSNSRSEMNVSTLELGDSALYLCASSSTGTGGVQLFFGSGTQLSVL.

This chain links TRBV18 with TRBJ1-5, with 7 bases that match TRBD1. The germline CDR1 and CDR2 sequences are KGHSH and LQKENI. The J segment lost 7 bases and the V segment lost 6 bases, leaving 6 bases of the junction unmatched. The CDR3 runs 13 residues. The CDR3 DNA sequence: TGTGCCAGCTCGCCCCAGGGGGACCAGCCCCAGCATTTT. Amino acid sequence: CASSPQGDQPQHF.